This TCR beta chain was retrieved from a study of T-cell memory formation after mild COVID-19. In germline, CDR1 is SGHRS, CDR2 YFSETQ. J was trimmed by 4 bases and V by 5 bases; bases with no gene match: 17. This CDR3 is built from 19 residues. TCRdb reprocessed the 5' RACE reads with MiXCR, giving one entry per CDR3 protein. Among 120,000 to 150,000 distinct CDR3 sequences listed, less than 20% were seen once. Sequenced sample: PBMCs or a T cell subset sorted from them (not recorded which). The V gene is TRBV5-1, the J gene TRBJ2-1; 11 nucleotides align to TRBD2. The sequence came from an adult woman who had mild COVID-19 (a few samples of this study predate the infection). Cell type and time point are not known. The DNA for the CDR3 is TGCGCCAGCAGATTCCTCTTGACTAGCGGGGATTCTCAATACAATGAGCAGTTCTTC. Translated: CASRFLLTSGDSQYNEQFF.